This is a list of T cell receptor beta chains from one sample in a study of T cell changes during pregnancy in multiple sclerosis. Profiling relied on immunoSEQ multiplex PCR, and the TCRdb table lists in-frame clones only, not all of them. The top ten hold roughly 0.41% of the sample, which has about 36,000 clones, 85% to 95% seen once. The material sequenced was CD4+ T cells from peripheral blood mononuclear cells, taken in the first trimester of pregnancy. All receptors come from a female donor with multiple sclerosis, enrolled in a pregnancy study. Each CDR3 is given with its conserved first and last residue. A D gene is named only where the DNA matches it firmly. Size values are once, few and many counts, or a class for expanded clones, and some rows have none.

.	TRBV18	.	TRBJ2-7	TGTGCCAGCTCCCTAGACCCGGGGAGTAGCTACGAGCAGTACTTC	CASSLDPGSSYEQYF
TRBD2	TRBV28	.	TRBJ2-1	TGTGCCAGCAGTTTAGCGGGAGTGGTCTACAATGAGCAGTTCTTC	CASSLAGVVYNEQFF
TRBD1	TRBV27	.	TRBJ1-1	TGTGCCAGCAGTCAATACAGGGGTGGGAACACTGAAGCTTTCTTT	CASSQYRGGNTEAFF
.	TRBV5-1	.	TRBJ1-2	TGCGCCAGCAGCCTTGACAGGATCCTCTATGGCTACACCTTC	CASSLDRILYGYTF
.	TRBV5-1	once	TRBJ1-1	TGCGCCAGCAGTCGTTCTACAGGGCTAAGTACGAACACTGAAGCTTTCTTT	CASSRSTGLSTNTEAFF
.	TRBV5-1	.	TRBJ1-6	TGCGCCAGCAGCTTGGGGCAGGGGAATTCACCCCTCCACTTT	CASSLGQGNSPLHF
TRBD2	TRBV15	.	TRBJ2-1	TGTGCCTGTCGACTAGCAGGGTACAATGAGCAGTTCTTC	CACRLAGYNEQFF
TRBD1	TRBV5-5	.	TRBJ2-4	TGTGCCAGCAGCCCCACGACAGGGGGGAACATTCAGTACTTC	CASSPTTGGNIQYF
TRBD1	TRBV18	.	TRBJ2-3	TGTGCCAGCTCATCCCTTGACAGGGCCCGGGACGGTGGGAACACAGATACGCAGTATTTT	CASSSLDRARDGGNTDTQYF
TRBD2	TRBV6-5	.	TRBJ2-5	TGTGCCAGCAGCCTGGGGCAGCGGGAGGTAGAGACCCAGTACTTC	CASSLGQREVETQYF
.	TRBV11-1	.	TRBJ1-2	TGTGCCAGCAGCTTAGGAGGGCTCGATGGCTACACCTTC	CASSLGGLDGYTF
.	TRBV28	once	TRBJ1-4	TGTGCCAGCAGTCCCGGGGGTGCAACTAATGAAAAACTGTTTTTT	CASSPGGATNEKLFF
TRBD1	TRBV11-2	once	TRBJ1-1	TGTGCCAGCAGCTTAGCTGGACAGGGGGCGATGGGCACTGAAGCTTTCTTT	CASSLAGQGAMGTEAFF
.	TRBV7-9	.	TRBJ2-1	TGTGCCAGCGAAAAGAGCGGGAATGAGCAGTTCTTC	CASEKSGNEQFF
.	TRBV6-4	.	TRBJ1-1	TGTGCCAGCAGAAGGGGTACCTTGAACACTGAAGCTTTCTTT	CASRRGTLNTEAFF
.	TRBV6-5	.	TRBJ2-2	TGTGCCAGCAGACTCGGGACTCTAAAGACCGGGGAGCTGTTTTTT	CASRLGTLKTGELFF
TRBD2	TRBV7-2	.	TRBJ2-5	TGTGCCAGCAGCTTGCGGGGAGGGGAGACCCAGTACTTC	CASSLRGGETQYF
.	TRBV10-2	.	TRBJ1-2	TGCGCCAGCAGTGTACAGGGTGTCTATGGCTACACCTTC	CASSVQGVYGYTF
.	TRBV25-1	.	TRBJ1-1	TGTGCCAGCAGTGAATCCGCCCCGAGAGGTAACACTGAAGCTTTCTTT	CASSESAPRGNTEAFF
.	TRBV6-1	.	TRBJ1-5	TGTGCCAGCAGTGAGGGGCAGAATCAGCCCCAGCATTTT	CASSEGQNQPQHF
.	TRBV9	.	TRBJ1-1	TGTGCCAGCAGCGTAGATCCGTGGGGGGGGGTGCTCCCTGAAGCTTTCTTT	CASSVDPWGGVLPEAFF
TRBD1	TRBV15	.	TRBJ2-1	TGTGCCACCAGCTGGACAGGGGGCGATGGGGATGAGCAGTTCTTC	CATSWTGGDGDEQFF
.	TRBV6-5	.	TRBJ2-7	TGTGCCAGCGGGCCTTGGGTCGACGAGCAGTACTTC	CASGPWVDEQYF
.	TRBV5-8	.	TRBJ2-7	TGTGCCAGCAGCTTGGGACAGCCAAGCTCCTACGAGCAGTACTTC	CASSLGQPSSYEQYF
TRBD1	TRBV2	.	TRBJ1-2	TGTGCCAGCAGGGGACAGGGGGCGGACTATGGCTACACCTTC	CASRGQGADYGYTF
TRBD2	TRBV4-3	.	TRBJ2-5	TGCGCCAGCAGCCAAGTGACTAGCGGGGGGGAAGAGACCCAGTACTTC	CASSQVTSGGEETQYF
.	TRBV7-3	.	TRBJ2-6	TGTGCCAGCAGCTCGTCTGGGGCCAACGTCCTGACTTTC	CASSSSGANVLTF
TRBD1	TRBV18	.	TRBJ1-1	TGTGCCAGCTCACCCGGACAGGATGGTGAAGCTTTCTTT	CASSPGQDGEAFF
TRBD1	TRBV19	.	TRBJ1-1	TGTGCCAGTAGTAGGACAGGAGGTTCTACTGAAGCTTTCTTT	CASSRTGGSTEAFF
.	TRBV19	.	TRBJ1-6	TGTGCCAGTACCCTAACCCCGGGGTCACCCCTCCACTTT	CASTLTPGSPLHF
.	TRBV2	.	TRBJ2-1	TGTGCCAGCAGTTGGGCAGGGAACAATGAGCAGTTCTTC	CASSWAGNNEQFF